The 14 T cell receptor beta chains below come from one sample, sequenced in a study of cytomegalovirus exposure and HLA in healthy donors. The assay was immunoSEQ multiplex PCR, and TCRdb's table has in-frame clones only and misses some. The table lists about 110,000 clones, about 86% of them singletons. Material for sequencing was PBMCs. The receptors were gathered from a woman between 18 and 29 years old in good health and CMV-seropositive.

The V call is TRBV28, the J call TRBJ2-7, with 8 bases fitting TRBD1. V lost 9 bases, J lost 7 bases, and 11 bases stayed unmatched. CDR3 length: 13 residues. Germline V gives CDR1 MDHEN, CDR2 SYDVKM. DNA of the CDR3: TGTGCCAGGTCGGACAGGGAGGCGGGGGAGCAGTACTTC. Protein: CARSDREAGEQYF.

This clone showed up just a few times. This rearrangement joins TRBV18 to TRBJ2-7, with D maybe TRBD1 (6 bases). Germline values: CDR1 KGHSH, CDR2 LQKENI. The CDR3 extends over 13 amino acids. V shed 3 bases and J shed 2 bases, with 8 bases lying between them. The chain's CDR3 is CASSPDSTYEQYF. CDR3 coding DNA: TGTGCCAGCTCACCGGACAGTACCTACGAGCAGTACTTC.

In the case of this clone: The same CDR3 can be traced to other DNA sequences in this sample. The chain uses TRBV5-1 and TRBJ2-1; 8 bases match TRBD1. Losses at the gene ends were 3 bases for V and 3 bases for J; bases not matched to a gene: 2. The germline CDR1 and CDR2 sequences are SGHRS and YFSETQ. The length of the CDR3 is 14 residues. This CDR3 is CASSSGQGYNEQFF. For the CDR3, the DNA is TGCGCCAGCAGCTCCGGACAGGGCTACAATGAGCAGTTCTTC.

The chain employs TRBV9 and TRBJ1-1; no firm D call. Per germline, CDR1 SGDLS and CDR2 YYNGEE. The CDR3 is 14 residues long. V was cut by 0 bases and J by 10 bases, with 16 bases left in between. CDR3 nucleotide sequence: TGTGCCAGCAGCGTAGACACAGCGGGGTTCTCAGCTTTCTTT. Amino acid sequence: CASSVDTAGFSAFF.

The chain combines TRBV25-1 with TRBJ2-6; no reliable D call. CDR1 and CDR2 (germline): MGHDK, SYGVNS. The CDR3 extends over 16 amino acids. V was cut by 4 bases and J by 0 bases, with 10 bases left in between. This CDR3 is CASSVPLSSGANVLTF. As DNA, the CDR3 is TGTGCCAGCAGTGTCCCGTTGTCCTCTGGGGCCAACGTCCTGACTTTC.

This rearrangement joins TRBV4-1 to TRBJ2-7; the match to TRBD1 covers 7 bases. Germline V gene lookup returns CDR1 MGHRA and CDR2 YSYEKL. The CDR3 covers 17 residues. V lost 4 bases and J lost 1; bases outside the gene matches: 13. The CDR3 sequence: CASSPFGQDPTSYEQYF. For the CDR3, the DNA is TGCGCCAGCAGCCCATTTGGACAGGACCCAACGTCCTACGAGCAGTACTTC.

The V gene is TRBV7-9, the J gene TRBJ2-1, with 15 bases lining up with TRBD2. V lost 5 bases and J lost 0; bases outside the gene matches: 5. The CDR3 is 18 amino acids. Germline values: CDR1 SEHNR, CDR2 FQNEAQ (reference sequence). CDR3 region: CASSPGTSGGTSYNEQFF. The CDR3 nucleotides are TGTGCCAGCAGCCCCGGGACTAGCGGGGGGACCTCCTACAATGAGCAGTTCTTC.

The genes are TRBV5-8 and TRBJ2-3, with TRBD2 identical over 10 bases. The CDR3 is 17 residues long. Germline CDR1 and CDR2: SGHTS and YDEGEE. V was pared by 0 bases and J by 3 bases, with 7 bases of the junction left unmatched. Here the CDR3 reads CASSLAASGGPTDTQYF. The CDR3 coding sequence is TGTGCCAGCAGCTTGGCCGCTAGCGGGGGACCAACAGATACGCAGTATTTT.

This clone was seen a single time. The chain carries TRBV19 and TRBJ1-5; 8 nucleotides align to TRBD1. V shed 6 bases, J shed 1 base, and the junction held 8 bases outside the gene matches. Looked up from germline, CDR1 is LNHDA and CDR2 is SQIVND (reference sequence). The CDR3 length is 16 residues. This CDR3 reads CASRRQGFASNQPQHF. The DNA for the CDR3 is TGTGCCAGTAGGCGACAGGGGTTCGCAAGCAATCAGCCCCAGCATTTT. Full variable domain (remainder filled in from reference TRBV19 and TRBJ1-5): DGGITQSPKYLFRKEGQNVTLSCEQNLNHDAMYWYRQDPGQGLRLIYYSQIVNDFQKGDIAEGYSVSREKKESFPLTVTSAQKNPTAFYLCASRRQGFASNQPQHFGDGTRLSIL.

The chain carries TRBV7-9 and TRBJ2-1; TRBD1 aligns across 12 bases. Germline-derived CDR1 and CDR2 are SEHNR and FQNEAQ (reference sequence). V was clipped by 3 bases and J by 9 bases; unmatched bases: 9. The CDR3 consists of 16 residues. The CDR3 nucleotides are TGTGCCAGCAGCTTTTCCTCCGGGACAGGGGGCGCTGAGCAGTTCTTC. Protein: CASSFSSGTGGAEQFF.

The CDR3 sequence: CASSYSRSPLHF. For the CDR3, the DNA is TGTGCCAGCAGTTACTCGAGATCACCCCTCCACTTT. J is TRBJ1-6 and V is TRBV6-5; D call uncertain. This CDR3 is 12 amino acids long. The germline V and J ends were trimmed by 0 bases and 10 bases, with 4 bases remaining between them. CDR1 is MNHEY and CDR2 is SVGAGI in the germline V gene.

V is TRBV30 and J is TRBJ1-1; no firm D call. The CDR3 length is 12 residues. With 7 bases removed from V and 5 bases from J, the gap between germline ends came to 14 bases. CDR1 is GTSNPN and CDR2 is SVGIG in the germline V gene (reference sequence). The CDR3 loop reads CASTRGQTEAFF. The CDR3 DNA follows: TGTGCCTCGACCCGCGGCCAAACTGAAGCTTTCTTT.

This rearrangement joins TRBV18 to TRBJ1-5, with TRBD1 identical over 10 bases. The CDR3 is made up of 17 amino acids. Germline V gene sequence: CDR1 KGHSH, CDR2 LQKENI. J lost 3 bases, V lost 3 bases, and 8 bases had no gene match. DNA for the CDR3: TGTGCCAGCTCACCGCGCCGGGACAGGGGTAACAATCAGCCCCAGCATTTT. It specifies CASSPRRDRGNNQPQHF.

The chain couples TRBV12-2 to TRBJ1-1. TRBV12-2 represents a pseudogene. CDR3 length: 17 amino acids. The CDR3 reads CASRLLPLRGILKRAFF. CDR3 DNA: TGTGCAAGTCGCTTACTCCCCCTGCGGGGAATTTTGAAGAGGGCTTTCTTT.